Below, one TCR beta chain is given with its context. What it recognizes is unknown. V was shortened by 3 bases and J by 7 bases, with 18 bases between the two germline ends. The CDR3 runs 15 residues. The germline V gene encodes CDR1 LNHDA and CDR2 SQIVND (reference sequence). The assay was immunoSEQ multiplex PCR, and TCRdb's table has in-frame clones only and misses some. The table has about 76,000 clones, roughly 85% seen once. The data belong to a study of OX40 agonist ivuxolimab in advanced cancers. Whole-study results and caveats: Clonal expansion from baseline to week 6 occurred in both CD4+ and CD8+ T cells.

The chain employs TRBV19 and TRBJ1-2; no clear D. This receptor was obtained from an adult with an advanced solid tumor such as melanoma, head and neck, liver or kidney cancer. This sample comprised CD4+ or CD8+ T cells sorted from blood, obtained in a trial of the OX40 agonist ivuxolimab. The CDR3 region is CASSIGLVPDIGYTF. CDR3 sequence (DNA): TGTGCCAGTAGTATTGGCCTGGTCCCAGATATTGGCTACACCTTC.